The 5 T cell receptor beta chains below all came from one sample that was sequenced in a study of blood T cells in healthy people across ages. Primed by a sample-barcoded 5' primer and a J-beta primer mix, a second PCR proceeded for 7 to 11 cycles. TCRdb recomputed calls from the 5' RACE reads with MiXCR, one row per CDR3 protein. This table holds 1.5 million to 1.8 million distinct CDR3 sequences, approximately 43% found once. Sequences were obtained from blood. The receptors come from a woman aged 18-30 years in good health.

The gene calls are TRBV10-3 and TRBJ2-7; no clear D gene. The CDR3 loop spans 12 amino acids. The germline V gene encodes CDR1 ENHRY and CDR2 SYGVKD. V was trimmed by 6 bases and J by 2 bases, leaving 8 bases between them. The CDR3, as DNA: TGTGCCATCAGAGCCGACCCCTACGAGCAGTACTTC. It yields the protein CAIRADPYEQYF.

The count of this clonotype is one. This sequence joins TRBV7-2 and TRBJ1-6; TRBD1 agrees at 9 bases. CDR3 length: 15 residues. The junction had 4 bases not matched to a gene; V was cut back by 4 bases and J by 6 bases. Germline V gene sequence: CDR1 SGHTA, CDR2 FQGNSA. CDR3 sequence (DNA): TGTGCCAGCAGCTCACAGGGGGCGCTTAATTCACCCCTCCACTTT. Encoded protein: CASSSQGALNSPLHF.

The chain carries TRBV6-2 or TRBV6-3 and TRBJ2-5; 8 bases fit TRBD1. The trim removed 4 bases at V and 2 bases at J, leaving 6 bases unmatched. Germline V gives CDR1 MNHEY, CDR2 SVGEGT. This CDR3 has 15 residues. Here the CDR3 DNA reads TGTGCCAGCAGTTCGAGACAGGGGAGGCAAGAGACCCAGTACTTC. Residues: CASSSRQGRQETQYF.

The chain joins TRBV4-1 to TRBJ2-5; the D gene could be TRBD1 or TRBD2 (5 bases each). Matching the DNA end better, TRBJ2-7 makes the J call doubtful. The CDR3 consists of 14 residues. Germline assignment: CDR1 MGHRA and CDR2 YSYEKL. The CDR3 spells CASSQRDGTYEQYF. In DNA, the CDR3 is TGCGCCAGCAGCCAACGGGACGGTACCTACGAGCAGTACTTC.

The table lists this clonotype with many counts. The rearrangement joins TRBV3-1 to TRBJ2-7; 13 bases match TRBD2. Germline trimming cut 6 bases from V and 6 bases from J; bases unmatched to any gene: 5. Germline values: CDR1 LGHDT, CDR2 YNNKEL (reference sequence). The CDR3 has 14 residues. As DNA, the CDR3 is TGTGCCAGCAGTTCCGGGACTAGCGGGATCGAGCAGTACTTC. Its protein product is CASSSGTSGIEQYF.